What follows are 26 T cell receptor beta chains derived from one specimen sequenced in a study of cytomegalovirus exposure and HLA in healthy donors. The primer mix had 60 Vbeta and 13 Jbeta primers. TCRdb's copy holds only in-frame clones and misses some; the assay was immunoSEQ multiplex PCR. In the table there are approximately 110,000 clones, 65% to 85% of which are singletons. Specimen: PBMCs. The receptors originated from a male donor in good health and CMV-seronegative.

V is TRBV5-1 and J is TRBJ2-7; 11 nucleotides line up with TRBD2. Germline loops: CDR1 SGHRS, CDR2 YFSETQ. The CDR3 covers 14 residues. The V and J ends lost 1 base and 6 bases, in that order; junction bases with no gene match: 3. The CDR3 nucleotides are TGCGCCAGCAGCTTGTCCGGGACTAGCGGCGAGCAGTACTTC. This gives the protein CASSLSGTSGEQYF.

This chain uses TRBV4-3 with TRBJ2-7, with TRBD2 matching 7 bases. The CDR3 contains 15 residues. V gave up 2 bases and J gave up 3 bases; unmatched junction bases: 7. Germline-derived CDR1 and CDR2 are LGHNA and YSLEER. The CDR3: CASSQRGAGVYEQYF. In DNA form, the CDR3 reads TGCGCCAGCAGCCAACGCGGGGCGGGAGTCTACGAGCAGTACTTC.

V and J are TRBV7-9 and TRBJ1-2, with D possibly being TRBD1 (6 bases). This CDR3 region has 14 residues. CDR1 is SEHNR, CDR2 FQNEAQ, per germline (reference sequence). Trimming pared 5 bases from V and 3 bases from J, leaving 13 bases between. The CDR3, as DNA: TGTGCCAGCAGCCGAGGGGGTTTGGACTATGGCTACACCTTC. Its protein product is CASSRGGLDYGYTF.

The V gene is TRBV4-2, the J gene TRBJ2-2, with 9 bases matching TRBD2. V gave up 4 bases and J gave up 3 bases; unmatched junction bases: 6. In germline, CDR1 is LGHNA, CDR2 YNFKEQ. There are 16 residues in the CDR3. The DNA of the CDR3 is TGTGCCAGCAGCCCTAGCGGGAATAGGGACACCGGGGAGCTGTTTTTT. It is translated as CASSPSGNRDTGELFF.

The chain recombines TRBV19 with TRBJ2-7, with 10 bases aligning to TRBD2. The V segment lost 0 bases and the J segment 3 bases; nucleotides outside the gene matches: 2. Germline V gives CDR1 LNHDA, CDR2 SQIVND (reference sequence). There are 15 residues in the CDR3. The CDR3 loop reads CASSIEASGSYEQYF. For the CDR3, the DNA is TGTGCCAGTAGTATAGAGGCTAGCGGGAGCTACGAGCAGTACTTC.

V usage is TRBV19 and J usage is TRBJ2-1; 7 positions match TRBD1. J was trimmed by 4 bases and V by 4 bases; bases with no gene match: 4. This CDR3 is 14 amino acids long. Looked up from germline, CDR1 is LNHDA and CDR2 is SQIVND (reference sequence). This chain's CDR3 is CASSKGQKYNEQFF. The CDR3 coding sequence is TGTGCCAGTAGTAAGGGACAGAAATACAATGAGCAGTTCTTC.

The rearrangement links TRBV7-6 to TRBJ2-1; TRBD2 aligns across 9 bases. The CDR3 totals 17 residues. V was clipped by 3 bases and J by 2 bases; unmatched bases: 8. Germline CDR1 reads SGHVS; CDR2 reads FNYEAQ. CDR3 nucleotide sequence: TGTGCCAGCAGCTTTGTAGCGGGAGAGGGTGCCTACAATGAGCAGTTCTTC. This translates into CASSFVAGEGAYNEQFF.

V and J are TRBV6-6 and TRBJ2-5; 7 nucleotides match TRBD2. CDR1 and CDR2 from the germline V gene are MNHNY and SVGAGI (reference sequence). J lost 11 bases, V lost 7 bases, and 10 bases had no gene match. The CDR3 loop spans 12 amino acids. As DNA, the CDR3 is TGTGCCAGCACCTCCACTGGGAGGGAGCAGTACTTC. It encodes CASTSTGREQYF.

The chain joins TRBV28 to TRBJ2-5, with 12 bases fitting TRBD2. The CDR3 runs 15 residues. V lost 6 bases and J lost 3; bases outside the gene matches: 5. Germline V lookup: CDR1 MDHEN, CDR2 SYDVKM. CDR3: CASSGLAGLEETQYF. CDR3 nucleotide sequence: TGTGCCAGCAGCGGACTAGCGGGACTTGAAGAGACCCAGTACTTC.

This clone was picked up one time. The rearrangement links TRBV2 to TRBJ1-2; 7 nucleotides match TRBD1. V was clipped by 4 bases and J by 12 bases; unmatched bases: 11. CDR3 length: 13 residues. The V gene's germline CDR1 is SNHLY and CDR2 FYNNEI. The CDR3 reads CASSGDSGTIDTF. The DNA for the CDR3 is TGTGCCAGCAGTGGGGACAGCGGAACGATCGACACCTTC. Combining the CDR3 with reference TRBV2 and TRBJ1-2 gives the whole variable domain EPEVTQTPSHQVTQMGQEVILRCVPISNHLYFYWYRQILGQKVEFLVSFYNNEISEKSEIFDDQFSVERPDGSNFTLKIRSTKLEDSAMYFCASSGDSGTIDTFGSGTRLTVV.

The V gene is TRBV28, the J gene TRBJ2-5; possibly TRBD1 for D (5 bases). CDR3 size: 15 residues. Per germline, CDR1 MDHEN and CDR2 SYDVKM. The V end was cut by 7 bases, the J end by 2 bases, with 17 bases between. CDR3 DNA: TGTGCCAGCACCTTGTTAGGGCGGACACAAGAGACCCAGTACTTC. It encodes CASTLLGRTQETQYF. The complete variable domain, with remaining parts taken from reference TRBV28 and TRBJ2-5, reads DVKVTQSSRYLVKRTGEKVFLECVQDMDHENMFWYRQDPGLGLRLIYFSYDVKMKEKGDIPEGYSVSREKKERFSLILESASTNQTSMYLCASTLLGRTQETQYFGPGTRLLVL.

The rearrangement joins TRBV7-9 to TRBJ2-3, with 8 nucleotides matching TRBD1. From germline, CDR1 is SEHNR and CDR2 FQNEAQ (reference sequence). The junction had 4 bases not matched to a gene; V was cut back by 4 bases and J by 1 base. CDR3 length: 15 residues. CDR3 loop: CASSSQGVGTDTQYF. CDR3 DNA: TGTGCCAGCAGCTCACAGGGGGTTGGCACAGATACGCAGTATTTT. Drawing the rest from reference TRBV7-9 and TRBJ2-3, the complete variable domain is DTGVSQNPRHKITKRGQNVTFRCDPISEHNRLYWYRQTLGQGPEFLTYFQNEAQLEKSRLLSDRFSAERPKGSFSTLEIQRTEQGDSAMYLCASSSQGVGTDTQYFGPGTRLTVL.

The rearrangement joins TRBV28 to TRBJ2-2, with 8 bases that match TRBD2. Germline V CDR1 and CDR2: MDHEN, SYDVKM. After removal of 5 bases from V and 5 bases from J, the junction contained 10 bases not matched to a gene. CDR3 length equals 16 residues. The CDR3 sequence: CASSPSGAGGTGELFF. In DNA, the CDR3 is TGTGCCAGCAGTCCTTCAGGCGCGGGAGGAACCGGGGAGCTGTTTTTT.

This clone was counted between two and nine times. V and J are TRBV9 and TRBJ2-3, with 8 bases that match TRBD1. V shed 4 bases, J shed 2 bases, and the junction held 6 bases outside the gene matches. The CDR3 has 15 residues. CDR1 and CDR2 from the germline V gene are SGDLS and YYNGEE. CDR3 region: CASSPQGATTDTQYF. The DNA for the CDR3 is TGTGCCAGCAGCCCCCAGGGGGCAACCACAGATACGCAGTATTTT.

CDR3 protein: CASVGTAEYEQYF. CDR3 bases: TGTGCCAGCGTTGGAACAGCCGAGTACGAGCAGTACTTC. The chain has TRBV28 and TRBJ2-7, with D unclear. This CDR3 has 13 residues. The germline V gene has CDR1 MDHEN and CDR2 SYDVKM. Trimming removed 8 bases from V and 4 bases from J, with 15 bases in between.

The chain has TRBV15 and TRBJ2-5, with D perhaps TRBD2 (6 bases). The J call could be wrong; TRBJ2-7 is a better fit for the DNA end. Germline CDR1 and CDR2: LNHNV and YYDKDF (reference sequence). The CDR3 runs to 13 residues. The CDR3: CATSPGTVGEQYF. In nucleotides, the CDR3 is TGTGCCACCAGCCCAGGGACTGTGGGCGAGCAGTACTTC.

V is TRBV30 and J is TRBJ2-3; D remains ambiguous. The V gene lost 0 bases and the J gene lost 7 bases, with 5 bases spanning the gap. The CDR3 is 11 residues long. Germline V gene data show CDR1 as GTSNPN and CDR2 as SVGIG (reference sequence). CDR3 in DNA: TGTGCCTGGAGTGTATTAAATACGCAGTATTTT. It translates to CAWSVLNTQYF.

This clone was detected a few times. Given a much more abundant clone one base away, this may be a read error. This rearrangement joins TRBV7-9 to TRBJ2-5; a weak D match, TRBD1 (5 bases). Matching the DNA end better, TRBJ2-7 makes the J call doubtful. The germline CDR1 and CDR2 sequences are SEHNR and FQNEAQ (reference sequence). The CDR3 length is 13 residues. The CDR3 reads CSSSSDSTYEQYF. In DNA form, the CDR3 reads TGTTCCAGCAGCTCCGACAGCACCTACGAGCAGTACTTC.

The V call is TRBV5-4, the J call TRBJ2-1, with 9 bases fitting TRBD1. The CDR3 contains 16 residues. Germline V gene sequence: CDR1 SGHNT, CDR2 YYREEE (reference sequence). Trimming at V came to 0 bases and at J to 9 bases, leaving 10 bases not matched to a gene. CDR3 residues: CASSLAPGQGVGEQFF. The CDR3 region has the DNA TGTGCCAGCAGCTTGGCGCCGGGACAGGGCGTGGGTGAGCAGTTCTTC.

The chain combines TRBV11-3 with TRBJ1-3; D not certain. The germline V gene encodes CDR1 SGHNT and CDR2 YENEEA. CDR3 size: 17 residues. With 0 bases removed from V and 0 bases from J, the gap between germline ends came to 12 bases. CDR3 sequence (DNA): TGTGCCAGCAGCTTAGATCCCGGAGTAGGCTCTGGAAACACCATATATTTT. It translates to CASSLDPGVGSGNTIYF.

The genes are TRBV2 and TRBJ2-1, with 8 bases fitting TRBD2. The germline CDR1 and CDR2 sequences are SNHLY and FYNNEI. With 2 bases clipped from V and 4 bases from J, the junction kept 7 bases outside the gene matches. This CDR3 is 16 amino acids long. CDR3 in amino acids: CASSELVTSGYNEQFF. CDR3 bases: TGTGCCAGCAGTGAATTGGTTACTAGCGGATACAATGAGCAGTTCTTC.

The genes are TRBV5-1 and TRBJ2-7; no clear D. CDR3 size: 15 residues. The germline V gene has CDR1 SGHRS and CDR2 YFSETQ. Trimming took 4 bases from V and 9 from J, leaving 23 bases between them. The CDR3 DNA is TGCGCCAGCAGCCGCACAGACGGCCCGACGTCGGCGCAGTACTTC. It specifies CASSRTDGPTSAQYF. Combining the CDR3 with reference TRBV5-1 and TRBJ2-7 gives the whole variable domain KAGVTQTPRYLIKTRGQQVTLSCSPISGHRSVSWYQQTPGQGLQFLFEYFSETQRNKGNFPGRFSGRQFSNSRSEMNVSTLELGDSALYLCASSRTDGPTSAQYFGPGTRLTVT.

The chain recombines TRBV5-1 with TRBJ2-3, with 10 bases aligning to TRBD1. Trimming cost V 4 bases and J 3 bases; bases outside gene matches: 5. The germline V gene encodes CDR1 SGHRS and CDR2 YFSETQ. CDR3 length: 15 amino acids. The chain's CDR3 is CASSGDRGFTDTQYF. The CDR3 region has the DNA TGCGCCAGCAGCGGGGACAGGGGATTTACAGATACGCAGTATTTT.

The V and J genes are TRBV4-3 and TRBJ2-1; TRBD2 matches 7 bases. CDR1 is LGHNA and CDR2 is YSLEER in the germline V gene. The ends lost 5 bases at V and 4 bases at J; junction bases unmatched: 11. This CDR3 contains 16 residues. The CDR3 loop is CASSEGLLVGYNEQFF. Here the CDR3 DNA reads TGCGCCAGCAGCGAGGGACTACTCGTGGGGTACAATGAGCAGTTCTTC.

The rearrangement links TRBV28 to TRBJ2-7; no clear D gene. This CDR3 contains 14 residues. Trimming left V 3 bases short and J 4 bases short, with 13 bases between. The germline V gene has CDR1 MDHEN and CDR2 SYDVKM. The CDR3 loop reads CASSFPPQDYEQYF. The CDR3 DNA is TGTGCCAGCAGTTTCCCCCCGCAGGATTACGAGCAGTACTTC.

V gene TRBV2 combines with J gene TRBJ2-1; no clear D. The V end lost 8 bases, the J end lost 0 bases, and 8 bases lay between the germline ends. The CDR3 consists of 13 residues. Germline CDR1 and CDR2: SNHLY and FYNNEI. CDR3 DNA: TGTGCCAGCTCCCCCAACTCCTACAATGAGCAGTTCTTC. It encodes CASSPNSYNEQFF. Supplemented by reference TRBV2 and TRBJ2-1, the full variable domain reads EPEVTQTPSHQVTQMGQEVILRCVPISNHLYFYWYRQILGQKVEFLVSFYNNEISEKSEIFDDQFSVERPDGSNFTLKIRSTKLEDSAMYFCASSPNSYNEQFFGPGTRLTVL.